The source of this T cell receptor beta chain is a study of post-analysis software for immune sequencing data. Study outcomes and limitations: With TRBV5-6, TRBV5-1 and TRBV20-1 included, about 5 TRBV segments were more frequent in patients than in controls.

V was pared by 7 bases and J by 11 bases, with 20 bases of the junction left unmatched. From germline, CDR1 is MDHEN and CDR2 SYDVKM. CDR3 length: 16 residues. Remarks on this clonotype: The antigen is unknown.

Unique molecular identifiers were present in the TCR beta cDNA libraries. TCRdb reprocessed the PCR reads via MiXCR and lists one record per CDR3 protein. The data show roughly 410,000 distinct CDR3 sequences, about a third seen once. This sequence was found in a girl between 10 and 17 years old with multiple sclerosis. The V gene is TRBV28, the J gene TRBJ2-5, with 9 bases that match TRBD1. Sequencing used blood. The chain's CDR3 is CASNPLQTGGEGEQYF. The CDR3 coding sequence is TGTGCCAGCAACCCCCTCCAGACAGGGGGAGAGGGGGAGCAGTACTTC.